The source of this TCR beta chain is a study of cytomegalovirus exposure and HLA in healthy donors (dated by TCRdb to 2015 to 2018). In terms of the full investigation: According to a later analysis, the 120 or so validation repertoires were produced on the same platform as the roughly 700 repertoires of the first cohort. The study was designed to test whether signatures of past pathogen exposure could be identified by cataloging public T cell receptors. Besides the first cohort of roughly 660 subjects, a separate validation cohort made up of roughly 130 different subjects was used. High-throughput TCR immunosequencing, statistical association of individual TCRs with disease status, and machine learning were combined to predict cytomegalovirus infection status.

Results and caveats for the whole study, not just this receptor: The study listed 164 TCR beta chains as associated with cytomegalovirus. The classifier was reported to diagnose cytomegalovirus status with high specificity and sensitivity in both the original cohort and the validation cohort. All 120 repertoires were used to score co-occurrence in the validation cohort in a later analysis, because that analysis had no HLA typing for the cohort. A later analysis found that TCRs clustered in the first cohort also tended to co-occur in the 120 validation repertoires, with more than 90% of cluster scores above 0. The authors suggested that the approach could potentially be generalized to other disease states and immunological phenotypes. In vitro tests confirmed that a few of the cytomegalovirus-associated TCR beta chains recognize cytomegalovirus antigens. Most TCR sequences were seen in very few donors, while some public TCRs were found in many individuals.

The donors were included in the validation cohort of over a hundred subjects, a group kept apart from the approximately 700-subject first cohort. The protocol used for the library was the immunoSEQ multiplex PCR assay. Per the original workflow: A statistical classification framework was built to diagnose cytomegalovirus status from the catalog of TCR beta chain sequences. TCRdb's version of the immuneACCESS table is confined to in-frame rearrangements and falls short of the full clone set. An unresolved V gene accounts for under half of the shortfall where checked; the remainder is of unknown origin. V, J and clone size are taken as reported in that table, and D and trimming were inferred from the DNA itself. The sample profile shows about 130,000 clones; about 91% of them were found once. 9% of the sample is in the top ten clones. Turning to this clone: Its antigen remains undetermined. No clone much larger than this one lies a single base away; base qualities are absent.

Trimming takes 4 bases from V and 8 bases from J, and the germline ends sit 20 bases apart. Based on the germline V gene, the CDR1 and CDR2 sequences are SGHVS and FQNEAQ. The CDR3, from cysteine to phenylalanine, totals 16 residues. Only CDR3 DNA is held: 48 bases, read in frame from base 1. This receptor was taken from a woman aged 18-35 years in good health and CMV-seropositive. This sequence uses TRBV7-8 and TRBJ1-4; TRBD1 is a possible D gene, resting on 6 matching bases. The sample was PBMCs. The DNA sequence reads TGTGCCAGCAGCTACCACTGGACAGCCGGGGGGGAAAAACTGTTTTTT. This is translated as CASSYHWTAGGEKLFF.